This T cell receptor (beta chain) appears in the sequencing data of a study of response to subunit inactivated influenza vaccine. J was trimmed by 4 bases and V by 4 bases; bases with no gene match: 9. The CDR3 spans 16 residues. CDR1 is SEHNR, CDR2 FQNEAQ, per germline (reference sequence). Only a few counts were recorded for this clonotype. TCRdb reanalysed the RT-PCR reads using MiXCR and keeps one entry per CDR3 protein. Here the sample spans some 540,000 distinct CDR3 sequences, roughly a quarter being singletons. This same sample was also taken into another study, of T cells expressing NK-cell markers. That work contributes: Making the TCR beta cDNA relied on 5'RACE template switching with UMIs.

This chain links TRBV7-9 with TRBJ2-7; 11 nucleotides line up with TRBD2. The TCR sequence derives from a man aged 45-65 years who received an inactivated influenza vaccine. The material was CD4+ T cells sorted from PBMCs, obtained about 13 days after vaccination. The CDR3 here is CASSSDSGRGNYEQYF. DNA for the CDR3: TGTGCCAGCAGCTCAGATAGCGGGAGGGGGAATTACGAGCAGTACTTC.